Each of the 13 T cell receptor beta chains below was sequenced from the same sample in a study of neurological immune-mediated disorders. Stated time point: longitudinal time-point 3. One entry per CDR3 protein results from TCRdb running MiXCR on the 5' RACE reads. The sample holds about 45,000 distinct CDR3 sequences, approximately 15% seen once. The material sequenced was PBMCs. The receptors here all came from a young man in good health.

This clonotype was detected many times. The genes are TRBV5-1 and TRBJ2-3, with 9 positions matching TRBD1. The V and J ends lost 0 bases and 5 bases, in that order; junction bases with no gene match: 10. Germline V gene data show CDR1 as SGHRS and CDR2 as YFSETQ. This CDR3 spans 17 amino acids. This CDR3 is CASSLGVEGQGQDTQYF. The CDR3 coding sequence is TGCGCCAGCAGCTTGGGCGTAGAGGGACAGGGCCAAGATACGCAGTATTTT.

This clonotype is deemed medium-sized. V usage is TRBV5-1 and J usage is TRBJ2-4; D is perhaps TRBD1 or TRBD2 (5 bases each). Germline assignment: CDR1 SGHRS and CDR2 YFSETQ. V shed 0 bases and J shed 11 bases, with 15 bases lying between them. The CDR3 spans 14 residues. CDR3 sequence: CASSLAGTATLQYF. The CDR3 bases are TGCGCCAGCAGCTTGGCCGGGACGGCGACCCTTCAGTACTTC. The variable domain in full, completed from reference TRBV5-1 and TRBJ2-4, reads KAGVTQTPRYLIKTRGQQVTLSCSPISGHRSVSWYQQTPGQGLQFLFEYFSETQRNKGNFPGRFSGRQFSNSRSEMNVSTLELGDSALYLCASSLAGTATLQYFGAGTRLSVL.

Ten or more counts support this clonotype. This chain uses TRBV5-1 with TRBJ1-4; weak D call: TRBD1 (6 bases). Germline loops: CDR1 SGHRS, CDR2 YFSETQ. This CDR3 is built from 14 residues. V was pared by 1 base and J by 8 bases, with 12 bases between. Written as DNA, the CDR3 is TGCGCCAGCAGCTTGAGGGGGGCCGAGGAAAAACTGTTTTTT. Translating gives CASSLRGAEEKLFF.

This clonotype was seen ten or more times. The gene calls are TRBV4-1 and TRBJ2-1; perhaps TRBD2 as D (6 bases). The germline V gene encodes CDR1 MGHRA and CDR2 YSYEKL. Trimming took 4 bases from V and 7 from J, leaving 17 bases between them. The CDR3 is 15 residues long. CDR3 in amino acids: CASSPLAPSHNEQFF. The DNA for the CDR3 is TGCGCCAGCAGCCCACTAGCCCCATCCCATAATGAGCAGTTCTTC.

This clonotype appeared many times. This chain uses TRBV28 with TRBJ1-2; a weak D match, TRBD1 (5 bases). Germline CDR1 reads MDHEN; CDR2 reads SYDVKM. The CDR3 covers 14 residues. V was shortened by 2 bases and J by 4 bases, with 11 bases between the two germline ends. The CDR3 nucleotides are TGTGCCAGCAGTTTAATGGGGGATCTCTATGGCTACACCTTC. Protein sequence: CASSLMGDLYGYTF.

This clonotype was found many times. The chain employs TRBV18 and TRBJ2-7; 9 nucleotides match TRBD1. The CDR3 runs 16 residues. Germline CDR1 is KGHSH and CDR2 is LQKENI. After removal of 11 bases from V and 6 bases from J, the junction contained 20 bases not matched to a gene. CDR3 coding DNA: TGTGCCTCATCCCAAGGAGTGGGGACAGGGTTGCGCGAGCAGTACTTC. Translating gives CASSQGVGTGLREQYF. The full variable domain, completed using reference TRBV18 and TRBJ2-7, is NAGVMQNPRHLVRRRGQEARLRCSPMKGHSHVYWYRQLPEEGLKFMVYLQKENIIDESGMPKERFSAEFPKEGPSILRIQQVVRGDSAAYFCASSQGVGTGLREQYFGPGTRLTVT.

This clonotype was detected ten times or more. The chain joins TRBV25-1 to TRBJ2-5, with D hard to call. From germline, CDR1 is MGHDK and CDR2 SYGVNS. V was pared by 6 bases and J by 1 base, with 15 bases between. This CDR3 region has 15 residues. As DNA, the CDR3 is TGTGCCAGCAGCCCAGCCGTCGGGTTCCAAGAGACCCAGTACTTC. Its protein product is CASSPAVGFQETQYF. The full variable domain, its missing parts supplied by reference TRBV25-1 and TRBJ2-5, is EADIYQTPRYLVIGTGKKITLECSQTMGHDKMYWYQQDPGMELHLIHYSYGVNSTEKGDLSSESTVSRIRTEHFPLTLESARPSHTSQYLCASSPAVGFQETQYFGPGTRLLVL.

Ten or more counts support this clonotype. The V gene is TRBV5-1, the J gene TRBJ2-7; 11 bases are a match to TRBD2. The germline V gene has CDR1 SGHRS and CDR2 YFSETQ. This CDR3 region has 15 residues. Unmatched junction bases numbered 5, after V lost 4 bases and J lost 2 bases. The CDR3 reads CASSGGLADPYEQYF. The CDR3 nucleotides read TGCGCCAGCAGCGGGGGACTAGCGGACCCCTACGAGCAGTACTTC.

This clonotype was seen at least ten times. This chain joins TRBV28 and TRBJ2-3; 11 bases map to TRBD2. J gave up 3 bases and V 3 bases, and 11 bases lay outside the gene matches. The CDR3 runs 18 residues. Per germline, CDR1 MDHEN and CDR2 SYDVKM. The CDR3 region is CASSFPTSGGPRTDTQYF. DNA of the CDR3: TGTGCCAGCAGTTTCCCCACTAGCGGGGGCCCAAGGACAGATACGCAGTATTTT.

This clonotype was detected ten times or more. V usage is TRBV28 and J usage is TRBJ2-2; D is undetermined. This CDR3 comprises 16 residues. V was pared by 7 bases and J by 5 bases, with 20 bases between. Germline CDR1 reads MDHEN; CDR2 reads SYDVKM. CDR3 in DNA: TGTGCCAGCACCCCGGATGGAGTGAAATTAACCGGGGAGCTGTTTTTT. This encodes CASTPDGVKLTGELFF.

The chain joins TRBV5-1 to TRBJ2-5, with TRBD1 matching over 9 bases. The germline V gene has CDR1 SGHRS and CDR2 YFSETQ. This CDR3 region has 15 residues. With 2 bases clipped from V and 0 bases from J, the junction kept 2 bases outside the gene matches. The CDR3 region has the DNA TGCGCCAGCAGCTTTGGGACAGGGTACCAAGAGACCCAGTACTTC. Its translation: CASSFGTGYQETQYF.

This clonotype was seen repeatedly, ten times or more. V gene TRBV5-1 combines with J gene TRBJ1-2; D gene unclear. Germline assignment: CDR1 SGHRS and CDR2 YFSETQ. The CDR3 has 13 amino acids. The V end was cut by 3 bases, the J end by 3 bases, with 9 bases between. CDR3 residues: CASSSRMDYGYTF. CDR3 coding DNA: TGCGCCAGCAGCTCCCGGATGGACTATGGCTACACCTTC.

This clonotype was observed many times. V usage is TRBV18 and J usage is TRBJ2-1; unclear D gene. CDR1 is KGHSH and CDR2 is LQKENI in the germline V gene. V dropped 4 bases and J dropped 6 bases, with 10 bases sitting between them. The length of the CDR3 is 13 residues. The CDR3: CASSLPLANEQFF. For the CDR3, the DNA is TGTGCCAGCTCACTACCATTAGCCAATGAGCAGTTCTTC.